This T cell receptor beta chain was sequenced for a study of molecular identifiers for immune sequencing clone quantification (dated by TCRdb to 2016 to 2018). For the wider study: In a replicate experiment, RNA from approximately 22,000 or 94,000 naive CD8 T cells was split into five aliquots, four of which were sequenced. This methods study used CD8 T cells to benchmark TCR RNA copy counting and molecular-identifier clustering-based TCR repertoire sequencing (MIDCIRS).

V sheds 4 bases and J sheds 5 bases, leaving 11 bases between their ends. The CDR3 runs 13 amino acids, cysteine and phenylalanine included. CDR3 DNA only is kept here, 39 bases in frame from base 1. Per the germline V gene (reference sequence), SEHNR is the CDR1 and FQNEAQ is the CDR2. General findings and caveats noted by the study authors: The naive libraries included spiked-in Jurkat TCR RNA (fewer than eleven copies' worth), and this Jurkat TCR RNA is not part of the donor repertoire. Spiked-in Jurkat TCR RNA equivalent to a single cell was reported to be detectable even among approximately 1 million naive CD8 T cells. Highly expanded clone sizes could be underestimated if identical TCR molecules share a barcode. Clones above 20 RNA copies held over 97% of molecules in CMV-specific effector cells but under 1% in naive cells. Around 2.9 recovered TCR RNA copies per cell were obtained by modeling, versus approximately 9 by digital PCR, implying a capture efficiency of around 28%. Without barcode sub-clustering, chimeric consensus sequences inflated TCR diversity; chimeras reached as high as 47%.

With respect to this clonotype: The antigen it recognizes is unknown. Qualities for individual bases were not recorded, and no much larger clone is one base off.

Naive CD8 T cell libraries were made from approximately 20,000 to 1,000,000 sorted cells using 10%, 30% or 50% of purified RNA. On a BD FACSAria II, naive CD8 T cells were FACS-sorted as CD8+CD4-CCR7+CD45RA+ and collected into RLT Plus buffer. Detection sensitivity was tested by spiking Jurkat RNA equal to roughly nine TCR copies' worth into samples containing about 19,000-1,000,000 naive CD8 T cells. Enrichment of CD8 T cells was performed with RosetteSep CD8+ T Cell Enrichment Cocktail and Ficoll-Paque, after which ACK red cell lysis was carried out. Library preparation was by PCR. This sample was sequenced with a NextSeq 500. Bulk TCR libraries were made following a previously described method, with the TCR primers given in Table S5. Total RNA was purified with the Qiagen AllPrep DNA/RNA kit. Before analysis, reads from multiple sequencing runs of the same library were pooled. The study's own analysis went as follows. Only reads with exact TCR constant sequence were kept, trimmed to 150 nt, and grouped by their 12-nt molecular barcodes. Reads within each barcode group were sub-clustered using a 15% Levenshtein threshold, and quality-weighted consensus sequences were constructed for each RNA molecule. Non-functional sequences were excluded, and lower-count sequences lying one edit away from another sequence were also excluded. Based on a fit of two negative binomial distributions, barcode sub-clusters having less than 20% of the maximum read count were discarded. The raw public reads went through TCRdb reprocessing: fastp at Q25, MiXCR clone calling, in-frame beta chains kept. CDR3 protein duplicates are merged, each entry listing the most common genes and DNA. TCRdb, not the original authors, processed these V and J calls. Here the sample has more than 450,000 distinct CDR3 sequences; around 23% occur a single time. The ten largest clones take up 0.76% of the sample.

This TCR derives from a human donor in good health. Some libraries in this study had Jurkat cell RNA spiked in. The receptor chain draws on TRBV7-9 and TRBJ2-5, and possibly TRBD2, on 5 matching bases. The sequenced sample was naive CD8+ T cells from blood, with Jurkat cell RNA spiked in. Explained via the paper, the cell subset or site label denotes: FACS-sorted CD8+CD4-CCR7+CD45RA+ naive T cells. This receptor has the CDR3 CASSWELGETQYF. Read as DNA, the sequence is TGTGCCAGCAGCTGGGAACTAGGGGAGACCCAGTACTTC.